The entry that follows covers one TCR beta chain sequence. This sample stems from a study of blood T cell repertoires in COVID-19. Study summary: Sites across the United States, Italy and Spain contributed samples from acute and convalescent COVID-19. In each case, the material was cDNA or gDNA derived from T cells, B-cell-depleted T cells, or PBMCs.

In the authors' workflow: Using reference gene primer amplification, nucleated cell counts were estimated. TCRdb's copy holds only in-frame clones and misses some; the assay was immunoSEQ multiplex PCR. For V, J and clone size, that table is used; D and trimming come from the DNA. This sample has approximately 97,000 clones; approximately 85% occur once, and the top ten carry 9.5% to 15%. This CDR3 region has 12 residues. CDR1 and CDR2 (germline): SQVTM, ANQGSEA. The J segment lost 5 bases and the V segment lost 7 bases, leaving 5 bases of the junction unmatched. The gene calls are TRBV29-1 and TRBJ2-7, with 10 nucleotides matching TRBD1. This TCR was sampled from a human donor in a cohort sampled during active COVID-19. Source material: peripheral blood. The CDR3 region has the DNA TGCAGCGCTGGGACAGGGGAGAACGAGCAGTACTTC. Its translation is CSAGTGENEQYF.